This is a list of T cell receptor beta chains from one sample in a study of Ad26.COV2.S vaccination and SARS-CoV-2 variants. Some clones are missing from TCRdb's copy, which holds only in-frame ones; the method was immunoSEQ multiplex PCR. The table shows about half a million clones, with 80% to 90% occurring only once. The source was peripheral blood, collected in a trial of Ad26.COV2.S vaccine versus placebo. These receptors all come from a person between 18 and 65 years old who received the Ad26.COV2.S COVID-19 vaccine or a placebo. Each CDR3 is given with its conserved first and last residue.

v_call,cdr3_aa
TRBV6-5,CASRPGQYTGELFF
TRBV29-1,CSGLGRDSYNEQFF
TRBV7-2,CASSLFGHKGEPQHF
TRBV6-5,CASSYATGTLNTEAFF
TRBV30,CAWSVGDGYTF
TRBV5-4,CASSLASGQGTGELFF
TRBV5-1,CASSLFQGNTEAFF
TRBV2,CASTARGSQPQHF
TRBV27,CASSPGTNPYEQYF
TRBV2,CASSTDSNYGYTF
TRBV2,CASRARQLTDTQYF
TRBV5-5,CASSNLVPNYGYTF
TRBV10-1,CASTDRESGGSYNEQFF
TRBV18,CASSHGQISYNEQFF
TRBV5-8,CASSPNRGRETQYF
TRBV7-9,CASSLVSAPGTDTQYF
TRBV10-3,CAISGLAGGPGELFF
TRBV6-6,CASSYNGATDTQYF
TRBV25-1,CASSEPGLAGSSYEQYF
TRBV30,CAWSGVGQGDYEQYF
TRBV30,CAWSAPAQSRPQHF
TRBV5-1,CASNTPSGSSNEQFF
TRBV5-1,CASSAPGLGTGANVLTF
TRBV6-5,CASMDPPTYGYTF
TRBV5-1,CASNLLAGGNEQFF
TRBV28,CASSFTLAGDSYEQYF
TRBV29-1,CSVRGQVNSGANVLTF
TRBV4-1,CASSQVLPWRRVLSTDTQYF
TRBV5-1,CASSLESKQETQYF
TRBV12-3/TRBV12-4,CASRPSGMEQYF
TRBV7-3,CASSRGPNTDTQYF
TRBV6-2/TRBV6-3,CASSFGGLQETQYF
TRBV7-2,CASSLGQFNTGELFF
TRBV30,CAWSVDNQPQHF
TRBV5-1,CASSPGQGGTEAFF
TRBV3-1/TRBV3-2,CASSHTRTGITGELFF
TRBV27,CASSPNRGGNQPQHF
TRBV18,CASSPGQSNQPQHF
TRBV5-6,CASSSTGDPSYEQYF
TRBV7-6,CASSPDKNQPQHF
TRBV14,CASSQGRRAYNEQFF